This T cell receptor (beta chain) appears in the sequencing data of a study of blood T cell repertoires in COVID-19. In germline, CDR1 is WNHNN, CDR2 SYGVQD (reference sequence). The V gene lost 0 bases and the J gene lost 1 base, with 6 bases spanning the gap. This CDR3 spans 14 amino acids. In its sample, this clone was seen once. Method: immunoSEQ multiplex PCR; TCRdb's copy keeps in-frame clones and lacks some. The table has fewer than 200,000 clones, about 83% seen once. This TCR came from an elderly woman with acute or convalescent COVID-19. The sequenced sample consisted of peripheral blood. V and J are TRBV10-1 and TRBJ1-1; no clear D. The CDR3 nucleotides read TGCGCCAGCAGTGAGTCGGCGGGGAACACTGAAGCTTTCTTT. Residues: CASSESAGNTEAFF.